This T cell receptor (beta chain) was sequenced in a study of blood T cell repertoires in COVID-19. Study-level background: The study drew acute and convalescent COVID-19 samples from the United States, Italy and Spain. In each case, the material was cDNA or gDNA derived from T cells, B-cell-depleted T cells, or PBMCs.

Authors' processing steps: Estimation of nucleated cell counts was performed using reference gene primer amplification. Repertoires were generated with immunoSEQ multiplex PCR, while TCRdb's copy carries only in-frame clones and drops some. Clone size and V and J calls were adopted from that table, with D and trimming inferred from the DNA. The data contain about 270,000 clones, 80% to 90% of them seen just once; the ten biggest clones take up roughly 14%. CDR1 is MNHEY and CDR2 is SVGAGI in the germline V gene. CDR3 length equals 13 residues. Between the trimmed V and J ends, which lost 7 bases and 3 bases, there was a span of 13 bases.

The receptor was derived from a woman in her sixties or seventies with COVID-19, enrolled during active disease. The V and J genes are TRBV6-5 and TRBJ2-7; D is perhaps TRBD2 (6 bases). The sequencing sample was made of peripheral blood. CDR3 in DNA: TGTGCCAGCACTTCCGGGACTTACTACGAGCAGTACTTC. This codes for CASTSGTYYEQYF.